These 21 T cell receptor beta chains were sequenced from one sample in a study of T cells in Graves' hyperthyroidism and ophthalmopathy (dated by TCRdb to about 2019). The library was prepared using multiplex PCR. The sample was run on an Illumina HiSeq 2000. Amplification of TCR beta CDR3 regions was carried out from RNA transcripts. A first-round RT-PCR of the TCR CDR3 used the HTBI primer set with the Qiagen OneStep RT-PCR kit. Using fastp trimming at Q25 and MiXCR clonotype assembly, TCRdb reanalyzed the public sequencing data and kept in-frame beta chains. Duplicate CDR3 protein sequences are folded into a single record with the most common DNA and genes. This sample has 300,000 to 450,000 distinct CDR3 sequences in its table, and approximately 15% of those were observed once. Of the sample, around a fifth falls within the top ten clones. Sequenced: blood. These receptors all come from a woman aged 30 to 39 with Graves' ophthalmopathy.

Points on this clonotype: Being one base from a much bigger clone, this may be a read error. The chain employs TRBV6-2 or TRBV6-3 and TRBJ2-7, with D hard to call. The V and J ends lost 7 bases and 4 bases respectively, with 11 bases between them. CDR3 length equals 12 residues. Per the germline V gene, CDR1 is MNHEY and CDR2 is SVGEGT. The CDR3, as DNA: TGTGCCAGCAATCCATCCCTTTACGAGCAGTACTTC. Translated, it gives CASNPSLYEQYF.

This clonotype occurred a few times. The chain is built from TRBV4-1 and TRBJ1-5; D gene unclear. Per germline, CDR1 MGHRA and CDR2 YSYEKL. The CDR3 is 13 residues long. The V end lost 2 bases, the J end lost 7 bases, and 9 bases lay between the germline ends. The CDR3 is CASSQLLGQPQHF. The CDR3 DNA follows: TGCGCCAGCAGCCAACTCCTGGGACAGCCCCAGCATTTT.

The CDR3 sequence is CATSDSGGSPNEKLFF. CDR3 bases: TGTGCCACCAGTGATTCAGGGGGGAGCCCTAATGAAAAACTGTTTTTT. The chain combines TRBV24-1 with TRBJ1-4, with 7 positions matching TRBD1. The V gene end was trimmed by 2 bases and the J gene end by 3 bases; junction bases not matched to a gene: 5. CDR3 length equals 16 residues. Germline V gives CDR1 KGHDR, CDR2 SFDVKD.

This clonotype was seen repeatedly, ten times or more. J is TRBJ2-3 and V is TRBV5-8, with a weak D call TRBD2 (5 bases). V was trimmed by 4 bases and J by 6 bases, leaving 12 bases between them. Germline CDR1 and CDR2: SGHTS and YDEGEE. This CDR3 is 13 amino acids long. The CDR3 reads CASSARDSDTQYF. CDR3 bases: TGTGCCAGCAGCGCGAGGGATTCGGATACGCAGTATTTT.

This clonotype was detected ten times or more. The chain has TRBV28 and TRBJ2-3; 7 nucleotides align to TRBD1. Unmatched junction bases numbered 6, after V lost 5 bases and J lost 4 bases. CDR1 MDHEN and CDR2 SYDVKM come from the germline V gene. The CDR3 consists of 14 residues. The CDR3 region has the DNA TGTGCCAGCAGTCTACAGGGGCGGGCAGATACGCAGTATTTT. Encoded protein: CASSLQGRADTQYF. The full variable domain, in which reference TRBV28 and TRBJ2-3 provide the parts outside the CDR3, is DVKVTQSSRYLVKRTGEKVFLECVQDMDHENMFWYRQDPGLGLRLIYFSYDVKMKEKGDIPEGYSVSREKKERFSLILESASTNQTSMYLCASSLQGRADTQYFGPGTRLTVL.

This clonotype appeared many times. CDR3 sequence: CAIRATHSGSLHF. In nucleotides, the CDR3 is TGTGCCATCCGGGCCACCCATTCAGGATCCCTCCACTTT. The chain combines TRBV10-3 with TRBJ1-6; unclear D gene. The V gene lost 8 bases and the J gene lost 14 bases, with 19 bases spanning the gap. The CDR3 consists of 13 residues. The germline gives CDR1 ENHRY, CDR2 SYGVKD.

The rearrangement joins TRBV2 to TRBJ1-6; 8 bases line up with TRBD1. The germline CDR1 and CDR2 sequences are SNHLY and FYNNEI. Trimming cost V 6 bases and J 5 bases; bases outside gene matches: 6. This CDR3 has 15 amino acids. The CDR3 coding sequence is TGTGCCAGCAGACGGACAGGGAGGGATAATTCACCCCTCCACTTT. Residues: CASRRTGRDNSPLHF.

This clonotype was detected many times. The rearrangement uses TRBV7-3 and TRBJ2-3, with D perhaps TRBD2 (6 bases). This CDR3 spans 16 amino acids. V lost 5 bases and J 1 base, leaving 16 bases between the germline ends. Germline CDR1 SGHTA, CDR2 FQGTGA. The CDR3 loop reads CASSRRGASGTDTQYF. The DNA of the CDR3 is TGTGCCAGCAGCCGAAGGGGAGCTAGCGGCACAGATACGCAGTATTTT.

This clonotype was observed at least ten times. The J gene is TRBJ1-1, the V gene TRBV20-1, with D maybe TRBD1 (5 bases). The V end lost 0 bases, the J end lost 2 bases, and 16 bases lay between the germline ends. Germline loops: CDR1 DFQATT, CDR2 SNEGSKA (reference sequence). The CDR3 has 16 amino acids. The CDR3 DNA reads TGCAGTGCTAGAGATGTCGGGGCAGGGAGTAACACTGAAGCTTTCTTT. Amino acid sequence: CSARDVGAGSNTEAFF.

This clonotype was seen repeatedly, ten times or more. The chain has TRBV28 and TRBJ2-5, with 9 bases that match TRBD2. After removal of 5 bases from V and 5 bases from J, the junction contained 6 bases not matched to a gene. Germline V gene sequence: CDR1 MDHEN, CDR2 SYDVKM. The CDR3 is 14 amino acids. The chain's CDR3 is CASSGAGGLETQYF. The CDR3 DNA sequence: TGTGCCAGCAGTGGGGCGGGGGGGCTGGAGACCCAGTACTTC.

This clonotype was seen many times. CDR3 sequence (DNA): TGTGCCAGCAGTTCGGCCGGGACTGAGTCCTACGAGCAGTACTTC. Translation: CASSSAGTESYEQYF. The V and J genes are TRBV6-1 and TRBJ2-7; TRBD2 might be the D (6 bases). V was trimmed by 5 bases and J by 1 base, leaving 15 bases between them. The CDR3 length is 15 residues. The germline V gene has CDR1 MNHNS and CDR2 SASEGT.

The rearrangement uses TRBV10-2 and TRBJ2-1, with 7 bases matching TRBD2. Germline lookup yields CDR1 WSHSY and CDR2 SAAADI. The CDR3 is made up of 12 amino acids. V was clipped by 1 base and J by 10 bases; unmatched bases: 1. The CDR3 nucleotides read TGCGCCAGCAGTGAGTTGGGGGGGGAGCAGTTCTTC. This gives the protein CASSELGGEQFF.

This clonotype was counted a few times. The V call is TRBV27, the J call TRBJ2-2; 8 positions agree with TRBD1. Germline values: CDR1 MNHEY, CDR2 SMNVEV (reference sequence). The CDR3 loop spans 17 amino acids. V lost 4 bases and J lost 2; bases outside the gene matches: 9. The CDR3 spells CASSYEWAGGNTGELFF. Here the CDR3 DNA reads TGTGCCAGCAGTTATGAGTGGGCAGGGGGCAACACCGGGGAGCTGTTTTTT.

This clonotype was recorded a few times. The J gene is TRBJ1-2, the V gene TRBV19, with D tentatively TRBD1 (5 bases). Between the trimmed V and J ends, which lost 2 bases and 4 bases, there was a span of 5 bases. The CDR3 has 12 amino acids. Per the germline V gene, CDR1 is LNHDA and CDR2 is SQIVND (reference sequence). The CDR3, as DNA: TGTGCCAGTAGTATACAGGGCTATGGCTACACCTTC. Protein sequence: CASSIQGYGYTF.

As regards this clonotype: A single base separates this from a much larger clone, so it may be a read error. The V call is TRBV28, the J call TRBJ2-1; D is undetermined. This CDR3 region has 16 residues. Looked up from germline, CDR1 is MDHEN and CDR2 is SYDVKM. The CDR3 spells CASSLRDRSSYKEQFF. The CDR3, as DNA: TGTGCCAGCAGTTTACGCGACCGGAGCTCCTACAAGGAGCAGTTCTTC.

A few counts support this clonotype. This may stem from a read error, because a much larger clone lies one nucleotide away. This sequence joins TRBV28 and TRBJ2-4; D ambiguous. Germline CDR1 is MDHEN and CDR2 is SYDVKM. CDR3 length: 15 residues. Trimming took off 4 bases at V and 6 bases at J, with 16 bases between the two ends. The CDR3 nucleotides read TGTGCCAGCAGTTCCCCTTCAGCATCCAGAAACATTCAGTACTTC. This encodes CASSSPSASRNIQYF.

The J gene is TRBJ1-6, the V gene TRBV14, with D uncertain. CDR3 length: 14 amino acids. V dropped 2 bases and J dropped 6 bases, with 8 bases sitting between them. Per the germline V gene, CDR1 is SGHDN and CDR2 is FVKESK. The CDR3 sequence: CASSQWGSNSPLHF. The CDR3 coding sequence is TGTGCCAGCAGCCAATGGGGTTCTAATTCACCCCTCCACTTT.

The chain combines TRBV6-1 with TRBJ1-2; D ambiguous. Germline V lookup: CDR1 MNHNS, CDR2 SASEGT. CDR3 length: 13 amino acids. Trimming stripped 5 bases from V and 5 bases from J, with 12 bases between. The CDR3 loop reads CASSSALGYGYTF. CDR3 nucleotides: TGTGCCAGCAGTTCGGCGCTGGGGTATGGCTACACCTTC.

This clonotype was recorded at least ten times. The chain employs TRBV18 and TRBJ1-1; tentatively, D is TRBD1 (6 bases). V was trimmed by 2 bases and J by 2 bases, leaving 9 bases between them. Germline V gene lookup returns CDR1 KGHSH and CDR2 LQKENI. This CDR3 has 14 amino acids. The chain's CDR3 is CASSPSGQNTEAFF. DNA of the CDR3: TGTGCCAGCTCACCATCGGGACAAAACACTGAAGCTTTCTTT.

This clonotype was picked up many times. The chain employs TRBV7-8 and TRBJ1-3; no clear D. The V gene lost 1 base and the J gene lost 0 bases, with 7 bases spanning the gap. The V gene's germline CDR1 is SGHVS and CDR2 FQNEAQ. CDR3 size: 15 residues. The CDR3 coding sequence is TGTGCCAGCAGCTTAGAGAGGGACTCTGGAAACACCATATATTTT. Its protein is CASSLERDSGNTIYF.

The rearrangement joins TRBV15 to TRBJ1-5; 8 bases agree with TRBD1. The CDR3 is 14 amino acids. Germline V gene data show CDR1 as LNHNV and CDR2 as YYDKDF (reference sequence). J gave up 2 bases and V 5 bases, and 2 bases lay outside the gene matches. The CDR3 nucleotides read TGTGCCACCAGCGTGACAGGGGGCAATCAGCCCCAGCATTTT. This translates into CATSVTGGNQPQHF.